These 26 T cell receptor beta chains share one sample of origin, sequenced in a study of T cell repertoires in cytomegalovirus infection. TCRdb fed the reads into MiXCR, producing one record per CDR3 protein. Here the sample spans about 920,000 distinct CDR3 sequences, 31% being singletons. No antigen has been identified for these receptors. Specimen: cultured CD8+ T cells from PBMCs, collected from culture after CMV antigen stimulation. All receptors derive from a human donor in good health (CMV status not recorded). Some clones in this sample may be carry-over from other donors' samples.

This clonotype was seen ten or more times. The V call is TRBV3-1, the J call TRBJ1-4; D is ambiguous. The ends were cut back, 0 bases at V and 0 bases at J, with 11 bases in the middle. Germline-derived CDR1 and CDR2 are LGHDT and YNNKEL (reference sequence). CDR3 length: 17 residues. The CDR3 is CASSQEETIATNEKLFF. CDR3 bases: TGTGCCAGCAGCCAAGAGGAAACCATTGCAACTAATGAAAAACTGTTTTTT.

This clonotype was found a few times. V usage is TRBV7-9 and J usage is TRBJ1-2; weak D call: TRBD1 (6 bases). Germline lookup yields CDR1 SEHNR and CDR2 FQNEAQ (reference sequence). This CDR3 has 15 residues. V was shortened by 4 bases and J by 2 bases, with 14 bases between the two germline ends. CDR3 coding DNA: TGTGCCAGCAGCTCCTTGGACAGAAACAACTATGGCTACACCTTC. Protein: CASSSLDRNNYGYTF.

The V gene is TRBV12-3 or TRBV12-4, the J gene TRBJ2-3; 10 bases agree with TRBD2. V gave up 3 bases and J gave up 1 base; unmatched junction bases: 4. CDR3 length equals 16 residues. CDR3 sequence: CASSFITSGGTDTQYF. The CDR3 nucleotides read TGTGCCAGCAGTTTCATAACTAGCGGGGGCACAGATACGCAGTATTTT.

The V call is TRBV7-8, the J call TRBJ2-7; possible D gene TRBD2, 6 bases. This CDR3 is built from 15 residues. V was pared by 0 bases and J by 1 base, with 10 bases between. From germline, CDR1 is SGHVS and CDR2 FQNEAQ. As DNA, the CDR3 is TGTGCCAGCAGCTTAGCGGAGGAGGGGTCCTACGAGCAGTACTTC. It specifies CASSLAEEGSYEQYF. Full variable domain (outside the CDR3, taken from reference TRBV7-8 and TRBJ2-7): GAGVSQSPRYKVAKRGQDVALRCDPISGHVSLFWYQQALGQGPEFLTYFQNEAQLDKSGLPSDRFFAERPEGSVSTLKIQRTQQEDSAVYLCASSLAEEGSYEQYFGPGTRLTVT.

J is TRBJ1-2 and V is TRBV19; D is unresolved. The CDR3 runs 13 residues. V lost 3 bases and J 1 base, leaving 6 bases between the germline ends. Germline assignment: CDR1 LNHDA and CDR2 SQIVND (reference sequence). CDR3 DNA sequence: TGTGCCAGTAGTATGAAAAGTAACTATGGCTACACCTTC. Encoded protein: CASSMKSNYGYTF.

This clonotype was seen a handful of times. This CDR3 is CASTSGGYGYTF. Written as DNA, the CDR3 is TGTGCCAGCACCAGTGGAGGCTATGGCTACACCTTC. The chain has TRBV6-6 and TRBJ1-2; D remains ambiguous. The CDR3 runs to 12 residues. Trimming pared 7 bases from V and 4 bases from J, leaving 10 bases between. The germline gives CDR1 MNHNY, CDR2 SVGAGI (reference sequence).

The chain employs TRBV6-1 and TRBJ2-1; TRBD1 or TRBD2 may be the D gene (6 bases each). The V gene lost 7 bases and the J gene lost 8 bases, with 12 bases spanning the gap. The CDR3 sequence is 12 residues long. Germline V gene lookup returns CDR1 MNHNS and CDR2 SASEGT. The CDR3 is CASIGGRDEQFF. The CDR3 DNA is TGTGCCAGCATTGGGGGGCGCGATGAGCAGTTCTTC.

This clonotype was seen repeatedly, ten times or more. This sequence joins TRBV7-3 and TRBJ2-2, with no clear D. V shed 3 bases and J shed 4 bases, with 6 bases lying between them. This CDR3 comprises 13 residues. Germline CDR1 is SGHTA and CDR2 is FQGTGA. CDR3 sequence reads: CASSLSTTGELFF. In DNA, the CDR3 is TGTGCCAGCAGCTTGTCAACCACCGGGGAGCTGTTTTTT.

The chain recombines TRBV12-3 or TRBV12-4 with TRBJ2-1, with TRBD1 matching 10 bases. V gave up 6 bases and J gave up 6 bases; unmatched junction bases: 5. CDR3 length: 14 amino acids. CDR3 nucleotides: TGTGCCAGCAGACGGACAGGGGGACTCAATGAGCAGTTCTTC. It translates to CASRRTGGLNEQFF.

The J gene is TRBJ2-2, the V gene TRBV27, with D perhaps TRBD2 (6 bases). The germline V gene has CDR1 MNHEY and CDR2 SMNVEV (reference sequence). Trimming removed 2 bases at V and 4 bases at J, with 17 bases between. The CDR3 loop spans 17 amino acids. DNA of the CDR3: TGTGCCAGCAGTTTACGGCAACCGGGGGATGGCACCGGGGAGCTGTTTTTT. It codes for CASSLRQPGDGTGELFF.

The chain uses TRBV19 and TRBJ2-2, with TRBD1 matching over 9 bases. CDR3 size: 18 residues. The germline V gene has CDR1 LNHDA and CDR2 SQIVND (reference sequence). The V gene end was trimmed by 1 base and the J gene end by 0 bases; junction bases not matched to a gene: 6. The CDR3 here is CASSIVTRTGANTGELFF. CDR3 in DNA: TGTGCCAGTAGTATAGTGACCCGGACAGGGGCGAACACCGGGGAGCTGTTTTTT.

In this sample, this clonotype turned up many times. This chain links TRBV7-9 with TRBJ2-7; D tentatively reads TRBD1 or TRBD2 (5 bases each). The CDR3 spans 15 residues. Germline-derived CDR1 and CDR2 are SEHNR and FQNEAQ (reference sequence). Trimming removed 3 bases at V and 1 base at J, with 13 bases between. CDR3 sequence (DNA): TGTGCCAGCAGCTTGCACCGGGACGCATCCTACGAGCAGTACTTC. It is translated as CASSLHRDASYEQYF.

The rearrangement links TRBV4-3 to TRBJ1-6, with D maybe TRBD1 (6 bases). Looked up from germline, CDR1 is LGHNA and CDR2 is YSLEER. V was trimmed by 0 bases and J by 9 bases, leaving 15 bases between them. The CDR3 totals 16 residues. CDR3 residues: CASSQEGGRVGSPLHF. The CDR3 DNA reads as TGCGCCAGCAGCCAAGAGGGGGGCAGGGTAGGTTCACCCCTCCACTTT.

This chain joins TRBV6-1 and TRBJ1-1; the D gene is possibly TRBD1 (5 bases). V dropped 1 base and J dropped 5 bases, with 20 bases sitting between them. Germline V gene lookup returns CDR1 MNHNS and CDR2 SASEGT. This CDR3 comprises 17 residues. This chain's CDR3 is CASSEGGPHVYRTEAFF. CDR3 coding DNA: TGTGCCAGCAGTGAAGGGGGCCCCCACGTCTACAGAACTGAAGCTTTCTTT.

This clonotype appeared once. CDR3 sequence: CASSWRTGELFF. The CDR3 DNA reads TGTGCCAGTAGTTGGCGCACCGGGGAGCTGTTTTTT. The chain has TRBV19 and TRBJ2-2; D is undetermined. In germline, CDR1 is LNHDA, CDR2 SQIVND (reference sequence). This CDR3 comprises 12 residues. V lost 5 bases and J 4 bases, leaving 5 bases between the germline ends. Looking up the rest from reference TRBV19 and TRBJ2-2 gives the full variable domain: DGGITQSPKYLFRKEGQNVTLSCEQNLNHDAMYWYRQDPGQGLRLIYYSQIVNDFQKGDIAEGYSVSREKKESFPLTVTSAQKNPTAFYLCASSWRTGELFFGEGSRLTVL.

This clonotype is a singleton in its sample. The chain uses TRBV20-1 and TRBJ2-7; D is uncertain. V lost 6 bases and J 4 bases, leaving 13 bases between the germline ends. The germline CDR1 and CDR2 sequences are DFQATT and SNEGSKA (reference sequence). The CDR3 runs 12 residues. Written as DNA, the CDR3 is TGCAGTGCACAATTCTTGGGATACGAGCAGTACGTC. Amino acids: CSAQFLGYEQYV.

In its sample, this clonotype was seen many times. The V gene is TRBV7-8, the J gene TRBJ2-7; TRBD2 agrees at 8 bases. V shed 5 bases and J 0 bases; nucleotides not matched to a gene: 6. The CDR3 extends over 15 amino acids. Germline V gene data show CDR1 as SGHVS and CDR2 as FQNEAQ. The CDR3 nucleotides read TGTGCCAGCAGCCCCAGTAGCGGGATCTCCTACGAGCAGTACTTC. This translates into CASSPSSGISYEQYF.

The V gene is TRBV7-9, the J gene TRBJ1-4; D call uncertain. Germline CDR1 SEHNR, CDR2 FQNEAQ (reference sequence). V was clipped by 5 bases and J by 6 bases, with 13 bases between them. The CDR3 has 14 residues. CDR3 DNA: TGTGCCAGCAGCCTTCGGGGAGGTGATGAAAAACTGTTTTTT. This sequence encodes CASSLRGGDEKLFF. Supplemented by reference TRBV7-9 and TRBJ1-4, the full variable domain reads DTGVSQNPRHKITKRGQNVTFRCDPISEHNRLYWYRQTLGQGPEFLTYFQNEAQLEKSRLLSDRFSAERPKGSFSTLEIQRTEQGDSAMYLCASSLRGGDEKLFFGSGTQLSVL.

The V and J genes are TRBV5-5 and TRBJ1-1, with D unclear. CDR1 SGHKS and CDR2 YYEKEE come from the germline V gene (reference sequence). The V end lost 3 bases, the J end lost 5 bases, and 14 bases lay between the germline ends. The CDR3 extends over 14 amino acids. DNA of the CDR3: TGTGCCAGCAGCTCCGACGGGAGTAGGACTGAAGCTTTCTTT. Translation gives CASSSDGSRTEAFF.

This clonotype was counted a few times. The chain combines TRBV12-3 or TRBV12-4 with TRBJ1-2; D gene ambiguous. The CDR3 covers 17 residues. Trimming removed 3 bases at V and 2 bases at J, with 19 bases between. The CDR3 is CASSFFGFRGSNYGYTF. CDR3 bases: TGTGCCAGCAGTTTTTTTGGTTTCCGGGGATCCAACTATGGCTACACCTTC.

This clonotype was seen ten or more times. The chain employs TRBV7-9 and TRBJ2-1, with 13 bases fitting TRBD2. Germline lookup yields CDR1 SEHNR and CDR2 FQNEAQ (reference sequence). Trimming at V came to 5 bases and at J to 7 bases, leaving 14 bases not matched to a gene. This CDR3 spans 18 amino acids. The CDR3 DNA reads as TGTGCCAGCAGCCCCCGGACTAGCGGGGGAGGCAGCGAGAATGAGCAGTTCTTC. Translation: CASSPRTSGGGSENEQFF.

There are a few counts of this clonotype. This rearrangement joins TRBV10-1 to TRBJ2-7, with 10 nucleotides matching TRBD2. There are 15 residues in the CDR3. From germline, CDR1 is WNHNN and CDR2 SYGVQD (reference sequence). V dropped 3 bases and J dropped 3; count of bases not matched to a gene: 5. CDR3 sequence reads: CASSDRGLASYEQYF. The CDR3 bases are TGCGCCAGCAGTGACAGGGGACTAGCGAGCTACGAGCAGTACTTC.

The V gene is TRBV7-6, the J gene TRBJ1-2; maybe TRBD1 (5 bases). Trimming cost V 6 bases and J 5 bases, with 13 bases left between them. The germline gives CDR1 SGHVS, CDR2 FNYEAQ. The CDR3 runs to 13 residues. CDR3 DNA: TGTGCCAGCAGTGGGGCGGAGGATTATGGCTACACCTTC. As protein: CASSGAEDYGYTF. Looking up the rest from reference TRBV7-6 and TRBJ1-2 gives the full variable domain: GAGVSQSPRYKVTKRGQDVALRCDPISGHVSLYWYRQALGQGPEFLTYFNYEAQQDKSGLPNDRFSAERPEGSISTLTIQRTEQRDSAMYRCASSGAEDYGYTFGSGTRLTVV.

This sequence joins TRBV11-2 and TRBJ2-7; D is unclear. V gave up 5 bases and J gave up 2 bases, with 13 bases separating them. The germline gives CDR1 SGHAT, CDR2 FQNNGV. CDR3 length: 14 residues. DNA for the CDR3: TGTGCCAGCAGCCGTGTAGGAAGGGCCTACGAGCAGTACTTC. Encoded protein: CASSRVGRAYEQYF.

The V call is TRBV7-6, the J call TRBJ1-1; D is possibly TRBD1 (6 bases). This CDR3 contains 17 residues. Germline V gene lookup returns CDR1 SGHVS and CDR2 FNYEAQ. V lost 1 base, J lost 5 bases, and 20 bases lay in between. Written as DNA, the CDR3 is TGTGCCAGCAGCTTAGGTGTGGGGGCGGGATTTGGGACTGAAGCTTTCTTT. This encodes CASSLGVGAGFGTEAFF.

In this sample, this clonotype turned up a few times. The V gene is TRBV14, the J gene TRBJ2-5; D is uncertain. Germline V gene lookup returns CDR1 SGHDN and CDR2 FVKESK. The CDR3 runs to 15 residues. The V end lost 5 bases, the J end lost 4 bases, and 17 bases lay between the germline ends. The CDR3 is CASSVDWGFGETQYF. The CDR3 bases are TGTGCCAGCAGCGTCGATTGGGGATTTGGAGAGACCCAGTACTTC.